The clone carrying this TCR beta chain was seen many times. Its antigen is currently unknown. These data belong to a study of T cells after posttransplantation cyclophosphamide. On the day of bone marrow donation, the related graft donor provided peripheral blood. The CDR3 has 13 amino acids. CDR1 LGHNA and CDR2 YSLEER come from the germline V gene. Deletions cut 1 base from V and 5 bases from J, with 7 bases between. Study observations and caveats: Later post-transplant blood repertoires were often dominated by donor CD8+ memory clones. Recipient CMV seropositivity and CMV reactivation strongly tracked TRB clonality. Blood and skin or GI T cell repertoires showed limited TRB overlap.

Profiled with immunoSEQ multiplex PCR; TCRdb holds only in-frame clones, not every one. The sample shows about 40,000 clones, none of them appearing just once. The clonotype originates from a man younger than 40 in good health and a related stem cell transplant donor. V usage is TRBV4-3 and J usage is TRBJ2-3; D is uncertain. The sample was PBMCs. Here the CDR3 reads CASSQAYGDTQYF. Written as DNA, the CDR3 is TGCGCCAGCAGCCAAGCTTACGGAGATACGCAGTATTTT.